These T cell receptor beta chains were read from a single sample in a study of T cells after posttransplantation cyclophosphamide. TCRdb's table, derived via immunoSEQ multiplex PCR, lists solely in-frame clones and lacks some. The sample holds some 40,000 clones, and no clone turns up only once. Sequenced input: PBMCs. The receptors shown here come from a man in his forties in good health, CMV-negative, and a related stem cell transplant donor. Each CDR3 is given with its conserved first and last residue. D genes are given only for firm matches. Only part of the rows carry a size: once, few, many, or a class if the clone is expanded.

j_call: TRBJ2-3
clone_size: many
v_call: TRBV5-8
d_call: NA
cdr3_aa: CASSLELTDTQYF
cdr3_nt: TGTGCCAGCAGCTTGGAGCTCACAGATACGCAGTATTTT

j_call: TRBJ1-2
clone_size: many
v_call: TRBV27
d_call: TRBD1
cdr3_aa: CASRTQGEYGYTF
cdr3_nt: TGTGCCAGCAGGACTCAGGGGGAATATGGCTACACCTTC

j_call: TRBJ1-2
clone_size: many
v_call: TRBV19
d_call: NA
cdr3_aa: CASSKGAKYYGYTF
cdr3_nt: TGTGCCAGTAGTAAGGGAGCAAAATATTATGGCTACACCTTC

j_call: TRBJ2-5
clone_size: few
v_call: TRBV29-1
d_call: NA
cdr3_aa: CSVGHSETQYF
cdr3_nt: TGCAGCGTTGGGCATTCAGAGACCCAGTACTTC

j_call: TRBJ2-7
clone_size: many
v_call: TRBV7-9
d_call: NA
cdr3_aa: CASVAASSYEQYF
cdr3_nt: TGTGCCAGCGTGGCAGCGTCCTCCTACGAGCAGTACTTC

j_call: TRBJ1-2
clone_size: few
v_call: TRBV27
d_call: TRBD1
cdr3_aa: CASSLTGASYGYTF
cdr3_nt: TGTGCCAGCAGTTTGACAGGGGCCAGCTATGGCTACACCTTC

j_call: TRBJ1-3
clone_size: many
v_call: TRBV19
d_call: NA
cdr3_aa: CASSIEAGSGNTIYF
cdr3_nt: TGTGCCAGTAGTATAGAGGCGGGCTCTGGAAACACCATATATTTT

j_call: TRBJ1-4
clone_size: many
v_call: TRBV7-9
d_call: NA
cdr3_aa: CASSDGVLNEKLFF
cdr3_nt: TGTGCCAGCAGCGACGGGGTCTTAAATGAAAAACTGTTTTTT

j_call: TRBJ2-1
clone_size: many
v_call: TRBV27
d_call: NA
cdr3_aa: CASSYDSRYNEQFF
cdr3_nt: TGTGCCAGCAGTTACGACTCCCGATACAATGAGCAGTTCTTC

j_call: TRBJ1-3
clone_size: many
v_call: TRBV12-5
d_call: NA
cdr3_aa: CASGLMSSGNTIYF
cdr3_nt: TGTGCTAGTGGTTTGATGAGCTCTGGAAACACCATATATTTT

j_call: TRBJ1-5
clone_size: many
v_call: TRBV19
d_call: TRBD1
cdr3_aa: CASSLKRQGDGNQPQHF
cdr3_nt: TGTGCCAGTAGTCTAAAACGACAGGGAGACGGCAATCAGCCCCAGCATTTT

j_call: TRBJ2-5
clone_size: many
v_call: TRBV11-2
d_call: NA
cdr3_aa: CASSFNTGQETQYF
cdr3_nt: TGTGCCAGCAGCTTTAACACAGGGCAAGAGACCCAGTACTTC

j_call: TRBJ2-1
clone_size: many
v_call: TRBV7-2
d_call: TRBD2
cdr3_aa: CASSFDGRASEQFF
cdr3_nt: TGTGCCAGCAGCTTCGACGGGAGGGCCAGTGAGCAGTTCTTC

j_call: TRBJ1-2
clone_size: many
v_call: TRBV19
d_call: TRBD1
cdr3_aa: CASSIGGTANYGYTF
cdr3_nt: TGTGCCAGTAGTATAGGGGGGACAGCTAACTATGGCTACACCTTC

j_call: TRBJ2-2
clone_size: many
v_call: TRBV18
d_call: NA
cdr3_aa: CASSPPGVAGELFF
cdr3_nt: TGTGCCAGCTCACCACCAGGGGTGGCCGGGGAGCTGTTTTTT

j_call: TRBJ2-7
clone_size: many
v_call: TRBV7-6
d_call: NA
cdr3_aa: CASSPMSRGASYEQYF
cdr3_nt: TGTGCCAGCAGCCCCATGAGCCGGGGGGCCTCCTACGAGCAGTACTTC

j_call: TRBJ2-2
clone_size: many
v_call: TRBV6-1
d_call: NA
cdr3_aa: CASIRDSPRELFF
cdr3_nt: TGTGCCAGCATTCGGGACTCCCCCCGGGAGCTGTTTTTT

j_call: TRBJ2-1
clone_size: many
v_call: TRBV5-6
d_call: TRBD2
cdr3_aa: CASSAAGLAGYNEQFF
cdr3_nt: TGTGCCAGCAGCGCTGCGGGACTAGCGGGCTACAATGAGCAGTTCTTC

j_call: TRBJ2-5
clone_size: NA
v_call: TRBV27
d_call: TRBD2
cdr3_aa: CASSSARTSLLYQQYF
cdr3_nt: TGTGCCAGCAGTTCCGCGCGGACTAGCCTACTCTACCAGCAGTACTTC

j_call: TRBJ1-2
clone_size: NA
v_call: TRBV7-2
d_call: NA
cdr3_aa: CASSLEAGHNYGYTF
cdr3_nt: TGTGCCAGCAGCTTAGAAGCGGGACATAACTATGGCTACACCTTC

j_call: TRBJ1-1
clone_size: many
v_call: TRBV5-1
d_call: TRBD1
cdr3_aa: CASSLVGQTTEAFF
cdr3_nt: TGCGCCAGCAGCTTGGTGGGACAGACGACTGAAGCTTTCTTT

j_call: TRBJ2-3
clone_size: many
v_call: TRBV5-1
d_call: NA
cdr3_aa: CASSFEGGYTDTQYF
cdr3_nt: TGCGCCAGCAGCTTCGAGGGGGGGTACACAGATACGCAGTATTTT

j_call: TRBJ1-1
clone_size: many
v_call: TRBV9
d_call: NA
cdr3_aa: CASSVESSTEAFF
cdr3_nt: TGTGCCAGCAGCGTAGAGAGCTCAACTGAAGCTTTCTTT

j_call: TRBJ2-5
clone_size: many
v_call: TRBV5-6
d_call: TRBD1
cdr3_aa: CASSLEGTAVGTQYF
cdr3_nt: TGTGCCAGCAGCTTGGAAGGGACAGCTGTAGGGACCCAGTACTTC

j_call: TRBJ1-1
clone_size: NA
v_call: TRBV29-1
d_call: TRBD1
cdr3_aa: CSVRTGGTEAFF
cdr3_nt: TGCAGCGTCCGCACAGGGGGCACTGAAGCTTTCTTT

j_call: TRBJ1-5
clone_size: many
v_call: TRBV9
d_call: TRBD1
cdr3_aa: CASSVGGQGNQPQHF
cdr3_nt: TGTGCCAGCAGCGTAGGTGGACAGGGCAATCAGCCCCAGCATTTT

j_call: TRBJ2-5
clone_size: many
v_call: TRBV2
d_call: NA
cdr3_aa: CASILGGATETQYF
cdr3_nt: TGTGCCAGCATCTTGGGTGGGGCCACGGAGACCCAGTACTTC

j_call: TRBJ2-1
clone_size: many
v_call: TRBV5-4
d_call: TRBD2
cdr3_aa: CASSLEIAGGPGPGQFF
cdr3_nt: TGTGCCAGCAGCTTGGAGATAGCGGGAGGGCCTGGACCAGGGCAGTTCTTC

j_call: TRBJ2-5
clone_size: few
v_call: TRBV9
d_call: NA
cdr3_aa: CASSGGWVQETQYF
cdr3_nt: TGTGCCAGCAGTGGGGGGTGGGTCCAAGAGACCCAGTACTTC

j_call: TRBJ2-1
clone_size: few
v_call: TRBV7-9
d_call: TRBD2
cdr3_aa: CASSVGNSGGDEQFF
cdr3_nt: TGTGCCAGCAGCGTCGGGAATAGCGGGGGGGATGAGCAGTTCTTC

j_call: TRBJ1-4
clone_size: few
v_call: TRBV7-9
d_call: NA
cdr3_aa: CASSFTGSEKLFF
cdr3_nt: TGTGCCAGCAGCTTTACAGGGAGTGAAAAACTGTTTTTT

j_call: TRBJ2-3
clone_size: many
v_call: TRBV9
d_call: TRBD1
cdr3_aa: CASSVVDRDTDTQYF
cdr3_nt: TGTGCCAGCAGCGTAGTGGACAGGGACACAGATACGCAGTATTTT

j_call: TRBJ1-2
clone_size: many
v_call: TRBV30
d_call: NA
cdr3_aa: CAWSYTRSGGNYGYTF
cdr3_nt: TGTGCCTGGAGTTATACTAGGAGTGGTGGTAACTATGGCTACACCTTC

j_call: TRBJ2-1
clone_size: many
v_call: TRBV4-3
d_call: NA
cdr3_aa: CASSQDLGITDSYNEQFF
cdr3_nt: TGCGCCAGCAGCCAAGATCTCGGGATTACCGACTCCTACAATGAGCAGTTCTTC

j_call: TRBJ1-1
clone_size: many
v_call: TRBV4-2
d_call: NA
cdr3_aa: CASSPNAGRREAFF
cdr3_nt: TGTGCCAGCAGCCCTAACGCGGGGAGAAGGGAAGCTTTCTTT

j_call: TRBJ2-7
clone_size: few
v_call: TRBV2
d_call: NA
cdr3_aa: CASREYEQYF
cdr3_nt: TGTGCCAGCAGGGAGTACGAGCAGTACTTC

j_call: TRBJ1-4
clone_size: many
v_call: TRBV7-2
d_call: TRBD1
cdr3_aa: CASSTGTGGEKLFF
cdr3_nt: TGTGCCAGCAGCACCGGGACAGGGGGTGAAAAACTGTTTTTT

j_call: TRBJ2-3
clone_size: many
v_call: TRBV7-9
d_call: NA
cdr3_aa: CASSLFGLPLDTQYF
cdr3_nt: TGTGCCAGCAGCTTATTTGGACTTCCTCTAGATACGCAGTATTTT

j_call: TRBJ2-5
clone_size: many
v_call: TRBV4-2
d_call: TRBD1
cdr3_aa: CASSTGAGETQYF
cdr3_nt: TGTGCCAGCTCGACAGGGGCTGGAGAGACCCAGTACTTC

j_call: TRBJ1-1
clone_size: many
v_call: TRBV5-6
d_call: NA
cdr3_aa: CASSLARGYTEAFF
cdr3_nt: TGTGCCAGCAGCTTGGCCAGGGGCTACACTGAAGCTTTCTTT

j_call: TRBJ1-1
clone_size: few
v_call: TRBV2
d_call: NA
cdr3_aa: CASSAPRVESEAFF
cdr3_nt: TGTGCCAGCAGCGCCCCCAGGGTAGAGTCTGAAGCTTTCTTT

j_call: TRBJ2-3
clone_size: many
v_call: TRBV12-5
d_call: NA
cdr3_aa: CASGLSSSGGTQYF
cdr3_nt: TGTGCTAGTGGTTTGTCTAGTAGCGGCGGTACGCAGTATTTT

j_call: TRBJ2-1
clone_size: many
v_call: TRBV28
d_call: TRBD2
cdr3_aa: CASRTSGAYEQFF
cdr3_nt: TGTGCCAGTAGGACTAGCGGGGCATATGAGCAGTTCTTC

j_call: TRBJ2-2
clone_size: few
v_call: TRBV9
d_call: TRBD1
cdr3_aa: CASSVEETGLATGELFF
cdr3_nt: TGTGCCAGCAGCGTAGAAGAGACAGGGTTAGCCACCGGGGAGCTGTTTTTT

j_call: TRBJ2-1
clone_size: many
v_call: TRBV27
d_call: TRBD2
cdr3_aa: CASSLVGGSSNEQFF
cdr3_nt: TGTGCCAGCAGTTTAGTAGGCGGGAGTTCCAATGAGCAGTTCTTC

j_call: TRBJ1-5
clone_size: many
v_call: TRBV12-5
d_call: NA
cdr3_aa: CASGFGLLVTGSNQPQHF
cdr3_nt: TGTGCTAGTGGTTTTGGGCTATTGGTGACGGGGAGCAATCAGCCCCAGCATTTT

j_call: TRBJ2-7
clone_size: many
v_call: TRBV4-1
d_call: TRBD1
cdr3_aa: CASSQSKPGQGSYEQYF
cdr3_nt: TGCGCCAGCAGCCAATCCAAACCGGGACAGGGGTCCTACGAGCAGTACTTC

j_call: TRBJ2-7
clone_size: many
v_call: TRBV27
d_call: TRBD1
cdr3_aa: CASSLGFGDRRYEQYF
cdr3_nt: TGTGCCAGCAGCCTAGGTTTTGGGGACAGGAGGTACGAGCAGTACTTC

j_call: TRBJ2-3
clone_size: many
v_call: TRBV19
d_call: TRBD2
cdr3_aa: CASSIGPVGAGLTDTQYF
cdr3_nt: TGTGCCAGTAGTATAGGCCCAGTAGGAGCGGGACTCACAGATACGCAGTATTTT